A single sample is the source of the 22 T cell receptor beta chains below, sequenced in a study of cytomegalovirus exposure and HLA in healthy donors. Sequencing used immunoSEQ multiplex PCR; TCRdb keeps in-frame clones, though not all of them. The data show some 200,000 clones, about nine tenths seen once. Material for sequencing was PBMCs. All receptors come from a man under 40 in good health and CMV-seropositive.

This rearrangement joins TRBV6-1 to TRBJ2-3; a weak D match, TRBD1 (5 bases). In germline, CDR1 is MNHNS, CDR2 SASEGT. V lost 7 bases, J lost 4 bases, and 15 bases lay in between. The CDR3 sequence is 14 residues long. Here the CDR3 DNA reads TGTGCCAGCACCGCAGGGCACAGTGCAGATACGCAGTATTTT. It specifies CASTAGHSADTQYF.

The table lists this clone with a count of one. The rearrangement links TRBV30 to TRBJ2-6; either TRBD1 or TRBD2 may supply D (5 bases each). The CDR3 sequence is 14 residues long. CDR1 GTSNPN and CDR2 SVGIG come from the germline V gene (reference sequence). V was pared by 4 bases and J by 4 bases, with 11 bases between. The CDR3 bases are TGTGCCTGGAAGAGGGGCGCGGGGGCCAACGTCCTGACTTTC. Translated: CAWKRGAGANVLTF.

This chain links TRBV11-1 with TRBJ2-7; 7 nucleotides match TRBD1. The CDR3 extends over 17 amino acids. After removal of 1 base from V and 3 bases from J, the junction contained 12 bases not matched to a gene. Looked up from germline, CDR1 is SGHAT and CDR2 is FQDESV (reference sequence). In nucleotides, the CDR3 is TGTGCCAGCAGCTTAGAGGGGACAGCGACCGGTCTCTACGAGCAGTACTTC. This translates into CASSLEGTATGLYEQYF.

CDR3 in DNA: TGCGCCAGCAGCTCGGGACAGGGGGCTGAAGAGCAGTACTTC. Protein product: CASSSGQGAEEQYF. The chain has TRBV5-1 and TRBJ2-7, with 12 bases identical to TRBD1. Germline V gene lookup returns CDR1 SGHRS and CDR2 YFSETQ. The CDR3 runs 14 residues. V lost 3 bases, J lost 7 bases, and 5 bases stayed unmatched.

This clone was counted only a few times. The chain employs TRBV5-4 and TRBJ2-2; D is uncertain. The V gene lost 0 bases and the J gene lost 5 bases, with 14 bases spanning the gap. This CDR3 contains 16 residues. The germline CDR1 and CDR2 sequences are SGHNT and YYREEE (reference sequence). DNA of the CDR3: TGTGCCAGCAGCTTGGGGCAGCCTTCAGGTACCGGGGAGCTGTTTTTT. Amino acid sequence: CASSLGQPSGTGELFF. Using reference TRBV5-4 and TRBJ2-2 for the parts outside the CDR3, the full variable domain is ETGVTQSPTHLIKTRGQQVTLRCSSQSGHNTVSWYQQALGQGPQFIFQYYREEENGRGNFPPRFSGLQFPNYSSELNVNALELDDSALYLCASSLGQPSGTGELFFGEGSRLTVL.

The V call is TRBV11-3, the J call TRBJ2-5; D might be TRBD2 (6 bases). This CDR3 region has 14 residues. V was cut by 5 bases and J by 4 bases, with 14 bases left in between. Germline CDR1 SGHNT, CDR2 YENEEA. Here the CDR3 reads CASSLALGGETQYF. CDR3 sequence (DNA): TGTGCCAGCAGCCTCGCCCTGGGAGGAGAGACCCAGTACTTC.

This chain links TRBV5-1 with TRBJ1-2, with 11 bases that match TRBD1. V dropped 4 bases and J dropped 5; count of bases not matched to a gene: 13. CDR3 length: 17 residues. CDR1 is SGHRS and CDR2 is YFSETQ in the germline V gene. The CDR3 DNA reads TGCGCCAGCAGCCAGAGCGGGACAGGGGGAATCTTTTATGGCTACACCTTC. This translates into CASSQSGTGGIFYGYTF. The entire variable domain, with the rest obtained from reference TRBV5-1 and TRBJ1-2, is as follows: KAGVTQTPRYLIKTRGQQVTLSCSPISGHRSVSWYQQTPGQGLQFLFEYFSETQRNKGNFPGRFSGRQFSNSRSEMNVSTLELGDSALYLCASSQSGTGGIFYGYTFGSGTRLTVV.

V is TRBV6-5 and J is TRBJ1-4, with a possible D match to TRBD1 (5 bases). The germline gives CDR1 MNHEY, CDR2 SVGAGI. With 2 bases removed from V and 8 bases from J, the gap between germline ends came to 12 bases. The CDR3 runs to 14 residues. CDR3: CASSYGRGGEKLFF. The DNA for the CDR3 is TGTGCCAGCAGTTACGGAAGGGGAGGGGAAAAACTGTTTTTT.

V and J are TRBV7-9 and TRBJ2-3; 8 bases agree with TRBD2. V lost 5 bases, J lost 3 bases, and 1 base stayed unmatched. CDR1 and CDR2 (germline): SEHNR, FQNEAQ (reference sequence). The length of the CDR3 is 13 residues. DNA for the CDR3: TGTGCCAGCAGCCCGGGGGGGACAGATACGCAGTATTTT. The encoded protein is CASSPGGTDTQYF. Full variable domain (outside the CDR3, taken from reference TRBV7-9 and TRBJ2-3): DTGVSQNPRHKITKRGQNVTFRCDPISEHNRLYWYRQTLGQGPEFLTYFQNEAQLEKSRLLSDRFSAERPKGSFSTLEIQRTEQGDSAMYLCASSPGGTDTQYFGPGTRLTVL.

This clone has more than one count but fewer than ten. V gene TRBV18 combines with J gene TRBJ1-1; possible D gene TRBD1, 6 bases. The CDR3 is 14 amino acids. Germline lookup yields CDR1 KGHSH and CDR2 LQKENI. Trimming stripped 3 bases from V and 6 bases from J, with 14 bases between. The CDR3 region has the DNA TGTGCCAGCTCACCGACTCAGGGGTTATCTGAAGCTTTCTTT. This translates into CASSPTQGLSEAFF.

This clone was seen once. The CDR3 reads CASSPAATYEQYF. In DNA, the CDR3 is TGTGCCAGCAGTCCCGCCGCGACCTACGAGCAGTACTTC. The chain recombines TRBV28 with TRBJ2-7; D is undetermined. Trimming cost V 5 bases and J 2 bases, with 10 bases left between them. The germline gives CDR1 MDHEN, CDR2 SYDVKM. This CDR3 is built from 13 residues.

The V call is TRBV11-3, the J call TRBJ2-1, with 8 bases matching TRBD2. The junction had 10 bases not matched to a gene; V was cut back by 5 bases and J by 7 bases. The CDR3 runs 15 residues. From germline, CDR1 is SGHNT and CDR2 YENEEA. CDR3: CASSPHALAVNEQFF. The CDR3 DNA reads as TGTGCCAGCAGCCCGCACGCACTAGCGGTAAATGAGCAGTTCTTC.

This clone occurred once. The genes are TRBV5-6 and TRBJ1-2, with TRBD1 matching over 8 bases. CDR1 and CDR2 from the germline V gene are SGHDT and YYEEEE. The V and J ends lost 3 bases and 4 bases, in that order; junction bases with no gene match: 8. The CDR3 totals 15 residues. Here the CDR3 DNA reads TGTGCCAGCAGCTGGCCTGGACAGGGTCTCTATGGCTACACCTTC. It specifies CASSWPGQGLYGYTF.

The CDR3 reads CASSLSAGGIYSPLHF. CDR3 sequence (DNA): TGTGCCAGCAGCTTAAGCGCAGGGGGCATATATTCACCCCTCCACTTT. V is TRBV7-2 and J is TRBJ1-6; TRBD1 matches 8 bases. Germline CDR1 and CDR2: SGHTA and FQGNSA. The CDR3 totals 16 residues. Trimming took 2 bases from V and 8 from J; bases not matched to a gene: 8.

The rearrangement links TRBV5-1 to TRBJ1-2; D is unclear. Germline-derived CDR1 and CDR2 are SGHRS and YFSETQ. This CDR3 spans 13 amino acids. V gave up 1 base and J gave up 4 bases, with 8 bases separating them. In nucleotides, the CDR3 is TGCGCCAGCAGCTTGACCGTTACCTATGGCTACACCTTC. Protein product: CASSLTVTYGYTF.

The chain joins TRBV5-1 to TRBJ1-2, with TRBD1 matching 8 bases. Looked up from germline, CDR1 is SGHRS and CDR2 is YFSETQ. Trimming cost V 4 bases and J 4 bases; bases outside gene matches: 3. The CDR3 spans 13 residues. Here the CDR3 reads CASSETGVYGYTF. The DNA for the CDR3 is TGCGCCAGCAGCGAGACAGGGGTCTATGGCTACACCTTC.

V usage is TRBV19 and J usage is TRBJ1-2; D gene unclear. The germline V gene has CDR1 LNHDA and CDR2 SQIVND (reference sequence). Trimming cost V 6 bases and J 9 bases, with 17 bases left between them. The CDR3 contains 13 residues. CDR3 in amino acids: CASSFEPLGSYTF. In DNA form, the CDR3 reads TGTGCCAGTAGCTTCGAGCCATTAGGTAGCTACACCTTC.

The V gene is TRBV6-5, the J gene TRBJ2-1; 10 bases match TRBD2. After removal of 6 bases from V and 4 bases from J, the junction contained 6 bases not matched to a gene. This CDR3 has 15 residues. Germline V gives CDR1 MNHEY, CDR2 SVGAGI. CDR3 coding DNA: TGTGCCAGCAGCGTTAGCGGGAGGAAATACAATGAGCAGTTCTTC. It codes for CASSVSGRKYNEQFF.

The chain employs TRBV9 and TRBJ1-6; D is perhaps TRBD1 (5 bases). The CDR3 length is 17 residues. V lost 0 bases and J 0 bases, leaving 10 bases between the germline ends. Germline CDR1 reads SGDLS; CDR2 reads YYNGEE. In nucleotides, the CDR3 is TGTGCCAGCAGCGTAGGGGCAGGGAGCTCCTATAATTCACCCCTCCACTTT. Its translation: CASSVGAGSSYNSPLHF.

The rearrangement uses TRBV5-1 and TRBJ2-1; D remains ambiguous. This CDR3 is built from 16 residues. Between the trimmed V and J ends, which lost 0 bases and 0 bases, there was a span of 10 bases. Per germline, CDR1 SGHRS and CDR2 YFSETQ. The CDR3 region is CASSLGRKSSYNEQFF. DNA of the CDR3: TGCGCCAGCAGCTTGGGGCGGAAGAGCTCCTACAATGAGCAGTTCTTC.

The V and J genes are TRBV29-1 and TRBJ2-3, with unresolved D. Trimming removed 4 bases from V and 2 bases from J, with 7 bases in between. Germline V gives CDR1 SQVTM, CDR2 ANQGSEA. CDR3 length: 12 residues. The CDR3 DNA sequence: TGCAGCGTTGGTCCAGACACAGATACGCAGTATTTT. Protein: CSVGPDTDTQYF.

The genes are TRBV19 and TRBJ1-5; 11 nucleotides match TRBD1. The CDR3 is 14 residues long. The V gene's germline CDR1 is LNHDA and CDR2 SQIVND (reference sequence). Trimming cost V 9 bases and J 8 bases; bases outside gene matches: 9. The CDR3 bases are TGTGCCAGCTTCCGGACAGGGGGCTGGGAGCCCCAGCATTTT. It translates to CASFRTGGWEPQHF. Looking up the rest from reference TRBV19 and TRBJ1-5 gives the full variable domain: DGGITQSPKYLFRKEGQNVTLSCEQNLNHDAMYWYRQDPGQGLRLIYYSQIVNDFQKGDIAEGYSVSREKKESFPLTVTSAQKNPTAFYLCASFRTGGWEPQHFGDGTRLSIL.